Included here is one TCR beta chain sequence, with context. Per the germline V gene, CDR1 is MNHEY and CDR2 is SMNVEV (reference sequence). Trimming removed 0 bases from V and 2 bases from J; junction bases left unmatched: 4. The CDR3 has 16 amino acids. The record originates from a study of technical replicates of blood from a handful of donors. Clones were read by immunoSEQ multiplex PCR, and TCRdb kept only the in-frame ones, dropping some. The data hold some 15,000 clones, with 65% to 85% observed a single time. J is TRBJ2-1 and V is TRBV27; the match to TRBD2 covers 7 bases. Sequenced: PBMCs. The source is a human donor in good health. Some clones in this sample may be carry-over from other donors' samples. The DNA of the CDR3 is TGTGCCAGCAGTTTATCAGTAGCGGGCACCTACAATGAGCAGTTCTTC. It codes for CASSLSVAGTYNEQFF.